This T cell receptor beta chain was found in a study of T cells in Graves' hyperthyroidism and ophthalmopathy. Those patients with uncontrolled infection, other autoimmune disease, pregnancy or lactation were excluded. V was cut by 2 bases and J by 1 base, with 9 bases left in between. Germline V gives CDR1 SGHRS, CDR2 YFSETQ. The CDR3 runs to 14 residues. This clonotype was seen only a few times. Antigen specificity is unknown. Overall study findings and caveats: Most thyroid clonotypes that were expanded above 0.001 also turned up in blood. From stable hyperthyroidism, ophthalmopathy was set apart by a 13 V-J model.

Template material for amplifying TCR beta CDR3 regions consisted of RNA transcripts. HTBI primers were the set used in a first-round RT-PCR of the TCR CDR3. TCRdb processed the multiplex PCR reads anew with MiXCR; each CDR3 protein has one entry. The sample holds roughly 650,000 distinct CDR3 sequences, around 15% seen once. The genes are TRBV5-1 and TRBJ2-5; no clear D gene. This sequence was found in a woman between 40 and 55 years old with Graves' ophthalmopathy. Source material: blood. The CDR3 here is CASSLGLGQETQYF. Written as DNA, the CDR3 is TGCGCCAGCAGCTTAGGTCTAGGCCAAGAGACCCAGTACTTC. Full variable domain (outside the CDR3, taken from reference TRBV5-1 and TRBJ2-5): KAGVTQTPRYLIKTRGQQVTLSCSPISGHRSVSWYQQTPGQGLQFLFEYFSETQRNKGNFPGRFSGRQFSNSRSEMNVSTLELGDSALYLCASSLGLGQETQYFGPGTRLLVL.